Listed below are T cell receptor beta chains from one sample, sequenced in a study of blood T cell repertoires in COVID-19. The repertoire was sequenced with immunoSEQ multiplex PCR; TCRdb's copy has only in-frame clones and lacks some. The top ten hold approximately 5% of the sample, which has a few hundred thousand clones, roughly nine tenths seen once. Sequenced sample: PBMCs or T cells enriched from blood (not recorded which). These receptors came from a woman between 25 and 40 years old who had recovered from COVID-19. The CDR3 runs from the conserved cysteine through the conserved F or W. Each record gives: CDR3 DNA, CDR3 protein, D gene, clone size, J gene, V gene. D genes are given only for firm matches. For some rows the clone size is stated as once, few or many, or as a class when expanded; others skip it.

TGTGCCAGCAGCCCTGGGACAGGGTTGAGCACTGAAGCTTTCTTT | CASSPGTGLSTEAFF | TRBD1 | NA | TRBJ1-1 | TRBV7-6
TGTGCCAGCAGCGAACCGGGACAGAACTATGGCTACACCTTC | CASSEPGQNYGYTF | TRBD1 | NA | TRBJ1-2 | TRBV7-9
TGCGCCAGCAGCCAAGTAGCGGGGGCCACAGATACGCAGTATTTT | CASSQVAGATDTQYF | TRBD2 | NA | TRBJ2-3 | TRBV4-1
TGTGCCAGCAGCCAAGCCAGGGGCCCGAACACTGAAGCTTTCTTT | CASSQARGPNTEAFF | NA | NA | TRBJ1-1 | TRBV16
TGTGCCACCAGTGGGGAGGGGCTAAATGAGCAGTTCTTC | CATSGEGLNEQFF | TRBD2 | NA | TRBJ2-1 | TRBV24-1
TGTGCCTGGAGTGTTTTGGCTAGCGGAAAAGAGACCCAGTACTTC | CAWSVLASGKETQYF | TRBD2 | NA | TRBJ2-5 | TRBV30
TGTGCCAGCAGTGACTCGGGGGGTAATCACTATGGCTACACCTTC | CASSDSGGNHYGYTF | NA | NA | TRBJ1-2 | TRBV6-4
TGTGCCAGCAGGCGACGGACAGGCTACTATGGCTACACCTTC | CASRRRTGYYGYTF | TRBD1 | NA | TRBJ1-2 | TRBV5-6
TGTGCCAGCAGCCCACCCGGGACAGGGAATGAAAAACTGTTTTTT | CASSPPGTGNEKLFF | TRBD1 | NA | TRBJ1-4 | TRBV7-9
TGTGCCAGCAGCTTGGTTACCATACTTAATTCACCCCTCCACTTT | CASSLVTILNSPLHF | NA | NA | TRBJ1-6 | TRBV5-6
TGTGCCAGCAGCTCAATAGCGGGGGGGAACACAGATACGCAGTATTTT | CASSSIAGGNTDTQYF | TRBD2 | NA | TRBJ2-3 | TRBV5-4
TGCGCCAGCAGCTTGAGGGGGACTAGCGGAGATACGCAGTATTTT | CASSLRGTSGDTQYF | TRBD2 | once | TRBJ2-3 | TRBV5-1
TGTGCCAGCAGGCCCCCCAGGGATCCGCGGCCTATGAACACTGAAGCTTTCTTT | CASRPPRDPRPMNTEAFF | NA | NA | TRBJ1-1 | TRBV9
TGCGCCAGCAGCCCTTCTGACAGGGGCTACACCGGGGAGCTGTTTTTT | CASSPSDRGYTGELFF | TRBD1 | NA | TRBJ2-2 | TRBV5-1
TGCGCCAGCAGTGAGACAGGGGGCTCCTACGAGCAGTACTTC | CASSETGGSYEQYF | TRBD1 | NA | TRBJ2-7 | TRBV10-1
TGTGCCAGCTCACCTAACCCTACCCGGGACGAGCAGTACTTC | CASSPNPTRDEQYF | NA | NA | TRBJ2-7 | TRBV18
TGTGCCAGCTCACCAGGAGGGGATCAGCCCCAGCATTTT | CASSPGGDQPQHF | NA | NA | TRBJ1-5 | TRBV18
TGCGCCAGCAGCTTGGCACAGGGGGACACCGGGGAGCTGTTTTTT | CASSLAQGDTGELFF | TRBD1 | NA | TRBJ2-2 | TRBV5-1
TGTGCCAGCAGCCACTTACGACAGATAAACACAGATACGCAGTATTTT | CASSHLRQINTDTQYF | NA | NA | TRBJ2-3 | TRBV11-2
TGTGCCAGCTCACCTGGGAGTGAAAAACTGTTTTTT | CASSPGSEKLFF | NA | once | TRBJ1-4 | TRBV18
TGTGCCAGTAGTATACGAGCCGGGACAGGGGGAAACTCTGGAAACACCATATATTTT | CASSIRAGTGGNSGNTIYF | TRBD1 | NA | TRBJ1-3 | TRBV19
TGTGCCATCATGGGGCAGGGAGGGAAGAACACTGAAGCTTTCTTT | CAIMGQGGKNTEAFF | NA | once | TRBJ1-1 | TRBV10-3
TGCGCCAGCAGTGACGGGGTAAATCAGCCCCAGCATTTT | CASSDGVNQPQHF | NA | NA | TRBJ1-5 | TRBV10-1
TGTGCCAGCAGTGAAGTGGGGGCAGAGACCCAGTACTTC | CASSEVGAETQYF | NA | few | TRBJ2-5 | TRBV2
TGTGCCAGCAGCTTGGGACAGGGACTCTTTGGAAACACCATATATTTT | CASSLGQGLFGNTIYF | TRBD1 | NA | TRBJ1-3 | TRBV5-8
TGTGCCAGCAGCCAAGACAGTGGCATGAACACTGAAGCTTTCTTT | CASSQDSGMNTEAFF | NA | NA | TRBJ1-1 | TRBV5-4
TGTGCCAGCAGCTCAGGGGAGAGGGGAAACACCATATATTTT | CASSSGERGNTIYF | NA | NA | TRBJ1-3 | TRBV7-8
TGTGCCAGCAGCGGAGGACGGGACAATCGCGAGCAGTACTTC | CASSGGRDNREQYF | NA | NA | TRBJ2-7 | TRBV11-1
TGTGCCAGCAGCTTAAGTGGCAGCTCCTACGAGCAGTACTTC | CASSLSGSSYEQYF | NA | NA | TRBJ2-7 | TRBV7-3
TGTGCCAGCAGTTACTCCTCTAGGGAGACCTATGGCTACACCTTC | CASSYSSRETYGYTF | NA | NA | TRBJ1-2 | TRBV6-5
TGTGCCAGTAGCCCTGGGGGCGGCTATCCCTATGGCTACACCTTC | CASSPGGGYPYGYTF | NA | NA | TRBJ1-2 | TRBV19
TGTGCCAGCAGTTTAGCAGCAGGCACTGAAGCTTTCTTT | CASSLAAGTEAFF | NA | NA | TRBJ1-1 | TRBV12-3/TRBV12-4
TGTGCCAGCAGTTACTCGGAGGCGAACTATGGCTACACCTTC | CASSYSEANYGYTF | NA | NA | TRBJ1-2 | TRBV6-5
TGTGCCACCAGCAGAGATGAGTTAGACCTATACAGGGCAGGCGTCTACGAGCAGTACTTC | CATSRDELDLYRAGVYEQYF | NA | NA | TRBJ2-7 | TRBV15
TGTGCCAGCAGCTCCCACCTAGGGGTGGTCGGGGAGCTGTTTTTT | CASSSHLGVVGELFF | NA | NA | TRBJ2-2 | TRBV7-3
TGTGCCAGCAGCATCTACAGGGGCGGTGAAAAACTGTTTTTT | CASSIYRGGEKLFF | NA | few | TRBJ1-4 | TRBV21-1
TGTGCCAGCAGCTTATTCGGCGGGGGGCTTCATTCCCAAGAGACCCAGTACTTC | CASSLFGGGLHSQETQYF | TRBD2 | NA | TRBJ2-5 | TRBV7-9
TGTGCCTGGACGCAGGGCTGGGACTATGGCTACACCTTC | CAWTQGWDYGYTF | NA | NA | TRBJ1-2 | TRBV30
TGTGCCAGCAGGGGGACAGGGAATAGCAATCAGCCCCAGCATTTT | CASRGTGNSNQPQHF | TRBD1 | NA | TRBJ1-5 | TRBV6-5
TGTGCCAGCAGCCTCCGGGGGAACACTGAAGCTTTCTTT | CASSLRGNTEAFF | NA | NA | TRBJ1-1 | TRBV12-3/TRBV12-4
TGTGCCAGCACCCAGGACAGGGACTATGGCTACACCTTC | CASTQDRDYGYTF | TRBD1 | NA | TRBJ1-2 | TRBV6-5
TGCGCCAGCAGCTTGCGCGTACGACAGTATAATTCACCCCTCCACTTT | CASSLRVRQYNSPLHF | NA | once | TRBJ1-6 | TRBV5-1
TGTGCCAGCAGCGCAAAAGAATTCCCAGAGAACACTGAAGCTTTCTTT | CASSAKEFPENTEAFF | NA | NA | TRBJ1-1 | TRBV11-1
TGTGCCAGCAGCTTGTCATCCGGGACAGGGGGCGCCAGGAGAGATGGCTACACCTTC | CASSLSSGTGGARRDGYTF | TRBD1 | NA | TRBJ1-2 | TRBV5-8
TGTGCCAGTAGTGGAACTAGCTCCTACGAGCAGTACTTC | CASSGTSSYEQYF | NA | NA | TRBJ2-7 | TRBV19
TGTGCCAGCTCACCACGGGGCTTGAGCTCCTATAATTCACCCCTCCACTTT | CASSPRGLSSYNSPLHF | NA | NA | TRBJ1-6 | TRBV18
TGTGCCTGGAGTGTACGCCCTAGCGGGAAACTCGGATATGAGCAGTTCTTC | CAWSVRPSGKLGYEQFF | TRBD2 | NA | TRBJ2-1 | TRBV30
TGTGCCTGGAGTGTATTTCAGGGCCGGCAGCCCCAGCATTTT | CAWSVFQGRQPQHF | NA | NA | TRBJ1-5 | TRBV30
TGTGCCAGTAGGGATGGAGGACAGTTAAACTATGGCTACACCTTC | CASRDGGQLNYGYTF | NA | NA | TRBJ1-2 | TRBV19
TGCGCCAGCAGCCAAGATGTGGGGGCGCATGGCTACACCTTC | CASSQDVGAHGYTF | NA | once | TRBJ1-2 | TRBV4-1
TGCGCCAGCAGCCAAATTACTAGCGGATTGAACACCGGGGAGCTGTTTTTT | CASSQITSGLNTGELFF | TRBD2 | NA | TRBJ2-2 | TRBV4-1
TGTGCCAGCAGCTCGGGACTAGCGGGGGGGCAGAGCTCCTACAATGAGCAGTTCTTC | CASSSGLAGGQSSYNEQFF | TRBD2 | NA | TRBJ2-1 | TRBV9
TGCACCAGCAGCCAAGATATCGGGGGGGCGCAAGAGACCCAGTACTTC | CTSSQDIGGAQETQYF | NA | NA | TRBJ2-5 | TRBV1